These 20 T cell receptor beta chains originate from one sample sequenced in a study of shared T cell receptors in the human thymus. The table came from immunoSEQ multiplex PCR; TCRdb's copy has only in-frame clones and leaves some out. The sample records around 65,000 clones, 90% to 95% being singletons. The sequenced sample consisted of thymocytes. Receptors were obtained from a human donor.

V usage is TRBV7-2 and J usage is TRBJ1-2, with D unclear. V shed 6 bases and J shed 1 base, with 15 bases lying between them. Germline assignment: CDR1 SGHTA and CDR2 FQGNSA. This CDR3 contains 15 residues. CDR3 sequence (DNA): TGTGCCAGCAGAACGATAAGACAAATTAACTATGGCTACACCTTC. Amino acids: CASRTIRQINYGYTF.

J is TRBJ2-5 and V is TRBV5-1; 9 bases align to TRBD1. Per the germline V gene, CDR1 is SGHRS and CDR2 is YFSETQ. This CDR3 has 20 residues. Trimming cost V 2 bases and J 2 bases; bases outside gene matches: 19. The CDR3 reads CASSLFKKYRDRDVQETQYF. In DNA, the CDR3 is TGCGCCAGCAGCTTATTTAAGAAGTACCGGGACAGGGATGTACAAGAGACCCAGTACTTC.

V usage is TRBV9 and J usage is TRBJ2-1, with D unclear. Per germline, CDR1 SGDLS and CDR2 YYNGEE. V gave up 0 bases and J gave up 1 base, with 11 bases separating them. The CDR3 length is 16 residues. CDR3 sequence (DNA): TGTGCCAGCAGCGTAGCTTTAGGGTCTTCCTACAATGAGCAGTTCTTC. Encoded protein: CASSVALGSSYNEQFF.

The chain employs TRBV14 and TRBJ2-2, with TRBD2 as a possible D gene (6 bases). Trimming cost V 0 bases and J 5 bases, with 16 bases left between them. This CDR3 has 17 residues. Germline V gene lookup returns CDR1 SGHDN and CDR2 FVKESK. The CDR3 sequence: CASSQDQRRVETGELFF. The CDR3 DNA is TGTGCCAGCAGCCAAGATCAGAGGAGGGTAGAAACCGGGGAGCTGTTTTTT.

V usage is TRBV5-8 and J usage is TRBJ1-6; D remains unclear. The germline V and J ends were trimmed by 4 bases and 9 bases, with 14 bases remaining between them. The CDR3 runs to 14 residues. Germline CDR1 and CDR2: SGHTS and YDEGEE. This CDR3 is CASSTASDRSPLHF. The CDR3 nucleotides are TGTGCCAGCAGCACCGCAAGTGATCGTTCACCCCTCCACTTT.

The chain joins TRBV6-5 to TRBJ1-1; no clear D. Germline-derived CDR1 and CDR2 are MNHEY and SVGAGI. The V end lost 2 bases, the J end lost 1 base, and 8 bases lay between the germline ends. This CDR3 region has 14 residues. CDR3 coding DNA: TGTGCCAGCAGTTACGCGTACTCGAACACTGAAGCTTTCTTT. Protein sequence: CASSYAYSNTEAFF.

V is TRBV4-3 and J is TRBJ2-7, with D perhaps assigned TRBD1 or TRBD2 (6 bases each). Germline assignment: CDR1 LGHNA and CDR2 YSLEER. CDR3 length: 15 amino acids. Deletions cut 0 bases from V and 4 bases from J, with 13 bases between. CDR3 residues: CASSQDLGGLYEQYF. CDR3 bases: TGCGCCAGCAGCCAAGATCTCGGGGGCCTTTACGAGCAGTACTTC.

The J gene is TRBJ2-7, the V gene TRBV5-4; D perhaps matches TRBD1 (6 bases). CDR1 is SGHNT, CDR2 YYREEE, per germline (reference sequence). V shed 1 base and J shed 6 bases, with 8 bases lying between them. The CDR3 spans 12 residues. In DNA, the CDR3 is TGTGCCAGCAGCTTGAAAGGGGGCGAGCAGTACTTC. Residues: CASSLKGGEQYF.

The V and J genes are TRBV14 and TRBJ1-3; no clear D gene. Germline V CDR1 and CDR2: SGHDN, FVKESK. There are 18 residues in the CDR3. The V end lost 2 bases, the J end lost 4 bases, and 21 bases lay between the germline ends. CDR3 protein: CASSQSGVEDAWGNTIYF. The CDR3 nucleotides are TGTGCCAGCAGCCAATCTGGTGTTGAAGATGCGTGGGGAAACACCATATATTTT.

A single count supports this clone. V and J are TRBV2 and TRBJ1-5; D is ambiguous. This CDR3 has 13 residues. Germline V CDR1 and CDR2: SNHLY, FYNNEI. The V gene lost 7 bases and the J gene lost 6 bases, with 13 bases spanning the gap. The CDR3 DNA reads TGTGCCAGCAATGTGGATAGGAGTCAGCCCCAGCATTTT. Translation: CASNVDRSQPQHF.

The chain is built from TRBV6-1 and TRBJ1-4, with 9 bases that match TRBD1. The germline gives CDR1 MNHNS, CDR2 SASEGT. The CDR3 has 22 residues. V shed 0 bases, J shed 0 bases, and the junction held 17 bases outside the gene matches. The CDR3 coding sequence is TGTGCCAGCAGTGAAGCCCTGTCCCTGGGACAGGGAAAGGCAGCAACTAATGAAAAACTGTTTTTT. This sequence encodes CASSEALSLGQGKAATNEKLFF.

The V gene is TRBV6-5, the J gene TRBJ1-3, with a weak D call TRBD1 (5 bases). CDR1 and CDR2 from the germline V gene are MNHEY and SVGAGI. Trimming took off 2 bases at V and 1 base at J, with 9 bases between the two ends. The CDR3 extends over 15 amino acids. CDR3 in amino acids: CASSYGEGSGNTIYF. The CDR3 DNA is TGTGCCAGCAGTTACGGGGAGGGGTCTGGAAACACCATATATTTT.

CDR3 residues: CASSLGLAMIPSTDTQYF. DNA of the CDR3: TGTGCCAGCAGCTTAGGGCTAGCGATGATCCCTAGCACAGATACGCAGTATTTT. The chain couples TRBV7-2 to TRBJ2-3; possibly TRBD2 for D (6 bases). Germline CDR1 SGHTA, CDR2 FQGNSA. V dropped 1 base and J dropped 0 bases, with 17 bases sitting between them. This CDR3 comprises 18 residues.

This rearrangement joins TRBV4-1 to TRBJ1-1, with D tentatively TRBD1 (6 bases). Trimming removed 6 bases at V and 1 base at J, with 18 bases between. CDR3 length equals 16 residues. Germline values: CDR1 MGHRA, CDR2 YSYEKL. The CDR3 bases are TGCGCCAGCAGTCAGTCGGGGGGACAAGAGAACACTGAAGCTTTCTTT. This sequence encodes CASSQSGGQENTEAFF.

The rearrangement uses TRBV4-3 and TRBJ1-3; TRBD1 aligns across 7 bases. The V gene's germline CDR1 is LGHNA and CDR2 YSLEER. J was trimmed by 2 bases and V by 3 bases; bases with no gene match: 10. The CDR3 has 17 amino acids. CDR3 protein: CASSHIHRGGAGNTIYF. The CDR3 region has the DNA TGCGCCAGCAGCCATATTCACAGAGGGGGCGCTGGAAACACCATATATTTT.

The V and J genes are TRBV9 and TRBJ2-3, with TRBD2 matching 8 bases. Germline values: CDR1 SGDLS, CDR2 YYNGEE. V gave up 0 bases and J gave up 2 bases; unmatched junction bases: 5. This CDR3 has 16 residues. CDR3 DNA sequence: TGTGCCAGCAGCGTAGGGCTAGCGGGTCTCACAGATACGCAGTATTTT. It yields the protein CASSVGLAGLTDTQYF.

The chain couples TRBV6-5 to TRBJ2-5; D is uncertain. The end of the DNA fits TRBJ2-7 better, so the J call may be wrong. The CDR3 covers 14 residues. Germline values: CDR1 MNHEY, CDR2 SVGAGI. CDR3 nucleotides: TGTGCCAGCAGTTACAAGCACATTCCCTACGAGCAGTACTTC. Translated: CASSYKHIPYEQYF.

The rearrangement links TRBV6-5 to TRBJ2-7; D is unresolved. The germline gives CDR1 MNHEY, CDR2 SVGAGI. There are 14 residues in the CDR3. The ends were cut back, 6 bases at V and 3 bases at J, with 15 bases in the middle. CDR3 nucleotides: TGTGCCAGCAGCCACCTTGAGACGGTCTACGAGCAGTACTTC. Translated: CASSHLETVYEQYF.

The rearrangement uses TRBV25-1 and TRBJ1-4, with 9 bases aligning to TRBD1. Germline V lookup: CDR1 MGHDK, CDR2 SYGVNS. The V and J ends lost 5 bases and 10 bases, in that order; junction bases with no gene match: 11. The CDR3 runs to 15 residues. The CDR3 loop is CASSLPPGQGGKLFF. CDR3 DNA sequence: TGTGCCAGCAGTCTTCCCCCGGGACAGGGTGGAAAACTGTTTTTT. The full variable domain, its missing parts supplied by reference TRBV25-1 and TRBJ1-4, is EADIYQTPRYLVIGTGKKITLECSQTMGHDKMYWYQQDPGMELHLIHYSYGVNSTEKGDLSSESTVSRIRTEHFPLTLESARPSHTSQYLCASSLPPGQGGKLFFGSGTQLSVL.

The chain combines TRBV14 with TRBJ1-3; D gene unclear. Germline V lookup: CDR1 SGHDN, CDR2 FVKESK. This CDR3 region has 20 residues. V was shortened by 2 bases and J by 3 bases, with 26 bases between the two germline ends. CDR3 in amino acids: CASSQIPWRIRGLGGNTIYF. CDR3 bases: TGTGCCAGCAGCCAAATCCCCTGGCGTATCCGGGGTCTAGGTGGAAACACCATATATTTT.